The present T cell receptor (beta chain) was sequenced within a study of shared clonotypes between healthy human individuals. The test was conducted at deep level. Sequencing was performed with immunoSEQ multiplex PCR; in TCRdb, only in-frame clones are kept and a portion is missing. This table holds around 1.4 million clones, about 98.5% found once. The sequenced sample was naive CD4+ T cells sorted from blood. Regarding subset: CD45RA+ positively selected. This clonotype originated in a man aged 30 to 39 in good health.

DNA for the CDR3: TGTGCCAGCAGCCCCCTATTGCAGCTTAACAATGAGCAGTTCTTC. It is translated as CASSPLLQLNNEQFF. The V and J genes are TRBV14 and TRBJ2-1; D is uncertain. Germline V CDR1 and CDR2: SGHDN, FVKESK. The CDR3 length is 15 residues. Trimming took off 4 bases at V and 5 bases at J, with 15 bases between the two ends. The full variable domain, its missing parts supplied by reference TRBV14 and TRBJ2-1, is EAGVTQFPSHSVIEKGQTVTLRCDPISGHDNLYWYRRVMGKEIKFLLHFVKESKQDESGMPNNRFLAERTGGTYSTLKVQPAELEDSGVYFCASSPLLQLNNEQFFGPGTRLTVL.